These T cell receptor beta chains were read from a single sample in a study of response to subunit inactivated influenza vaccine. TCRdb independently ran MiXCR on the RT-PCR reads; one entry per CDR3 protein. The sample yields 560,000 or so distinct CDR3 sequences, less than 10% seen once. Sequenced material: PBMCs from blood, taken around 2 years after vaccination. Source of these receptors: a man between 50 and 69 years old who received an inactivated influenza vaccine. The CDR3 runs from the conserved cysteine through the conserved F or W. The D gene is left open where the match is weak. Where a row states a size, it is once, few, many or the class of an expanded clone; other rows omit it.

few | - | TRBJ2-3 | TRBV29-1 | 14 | CSAPVRDFTDTQYF | TGCAGCGCCCCGGTCAGGGACTTCACAGATACGCAGTATTTT
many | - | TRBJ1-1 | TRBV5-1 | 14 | CASSLYDMNTEAFF | TGCGCCAGCAGCTTATACGACATGAACACTGAAGCTTTCTTT
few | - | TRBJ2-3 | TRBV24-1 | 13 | CATSEVLGDTQYF | TGTGCCACCAGTGAGGTCCTGGGAGATACGCAGTATTTT
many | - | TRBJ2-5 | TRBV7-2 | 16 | CASSLAGTKGWETQYF | TGTGCCAGCAGCTTAGCCGGGACGAAGGGGTGGGAGACCCAGTACTTC
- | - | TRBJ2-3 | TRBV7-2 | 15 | CASSPGDTGTDTQYF | TGTGCCAGCAGCCCCGGGGACACAGGGACAGATACGCAGTATTTT
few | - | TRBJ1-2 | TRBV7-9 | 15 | CASSPALGVFVGYTF | TGTGCCAGCAGCCCAGCCCTGGGAGTATTTGTAGGCTACACCTTC
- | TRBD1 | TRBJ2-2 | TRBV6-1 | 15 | CASSRDRGKTGELFF | TGTGCCAGCAGCCGGGACAGGGGTAAAACCGGGGAGCTGTTTTTT
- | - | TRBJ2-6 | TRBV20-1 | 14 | CSASHGTGANVLTF | TGCAGTGCTAGTCACGGGACTGGGGCCAACGTCCTGACTTTC
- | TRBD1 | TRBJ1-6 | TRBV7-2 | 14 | CASSSQGAYSPLHF | TGTGCCAGCAGCTCGCAGGGGGCTTATTCACCCCTCCACTTT
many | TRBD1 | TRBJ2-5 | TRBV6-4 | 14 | CASSRLGQIETQYF | TGTGCCAGCAGCCGATTGGGACAGATAGAGACCCAGTACTTC
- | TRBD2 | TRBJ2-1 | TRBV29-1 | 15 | CSVGLAGVGNNEQFF | TGCAGCGTAGGACTAGCGGGCGTTGGTAACAATGAGCAGTTCTTC
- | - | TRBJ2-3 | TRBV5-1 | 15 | CASSLSRGITDTQYF | TGCGCCAGCAGCTTGTCACGGGGGATCACAGATACGCAGTATTTT
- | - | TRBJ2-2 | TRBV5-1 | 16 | CASSLGAQQITGELFF | TGCGCCAGCAGCTTGGGGGCCCAGCAAATCACCGGGGAGCTGTTTTTT
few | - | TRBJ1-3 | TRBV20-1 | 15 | CSARGAAETGNTIYF | TGCAGTGCTAGAGGGGCAGCTGAAACTGGAAACACCATATATTTT
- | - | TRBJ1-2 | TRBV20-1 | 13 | CSAYEGPTKGYTF | TGCAGTGCTTACGAGGGCCCTACGAAGGGCTACACCTTC
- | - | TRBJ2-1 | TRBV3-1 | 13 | CASSLIPSNEQFF | TGTGCCAGCAGCCTAATCCCGTCCAATGAGCAGTTCTTC
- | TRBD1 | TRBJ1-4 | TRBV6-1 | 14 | CASSDRDRGEKLFF | TGTGCCAGCAGTGACAGGGACAGAGGTGAAAAACTGTTTTTT
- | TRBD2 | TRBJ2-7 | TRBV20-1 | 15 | CSARVGGRGSYEQYF | TGCAGTGCTAGAGTGGGGGGGAGAGGATCCTACGAGCAGTACTTC
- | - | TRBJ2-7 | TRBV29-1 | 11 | CSVEDLYEQSF | TGCAGCGTTGAAGACCTTTACGAGCAGTCCTTC
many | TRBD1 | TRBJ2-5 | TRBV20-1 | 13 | CSARKPGGETQYF | TGCAGTGCTAGAAAACCAGGGGGAGAGACCCAGTACTTC
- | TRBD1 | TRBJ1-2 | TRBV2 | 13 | CASREMTGSGYTF | TGTGCCAGCAGAGAAATGACAGGGAGCGGCTACACCTTC
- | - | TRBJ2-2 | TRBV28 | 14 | CASSRRAGGGELFF | TGTGCCAGCAGCCGGAGGGCCGGGGGCGGGGAGCTGTTTTTT
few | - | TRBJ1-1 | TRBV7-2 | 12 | CASSTQGNEAFF | TGTGCCAGCAGCACCCAGGGGAATGAAGCTTTCTTT
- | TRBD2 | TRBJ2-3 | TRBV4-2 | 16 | CASSQGLAGGLDTQYF | TGTGCCAGCAGCCAAGGGCTGGCGGGGGGGCTAGATACGCAGTATTTT
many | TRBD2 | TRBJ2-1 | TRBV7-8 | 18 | CASSFNFRASGRSNEQFF | TGTGCCAGCAGCTTCAATTTCCGGGCTAGCGGGAGGTCGAATGAGCAGTTCTTC
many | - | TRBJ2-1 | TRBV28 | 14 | CASSFLGGYNEQFF | TGTGCCAGCAGTTTCCTAGGGGGCTACAATGAGCAGTTCTTC
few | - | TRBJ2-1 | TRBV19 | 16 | CASSPGTISSYNEQFF | TGTGCCAGTAGTCCCGGGACGATCAGCTCCTACAATGAGCAGTTCTTC
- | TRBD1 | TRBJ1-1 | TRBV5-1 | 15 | CASSLEGQGNTEAFF | TGCGCCAGCAGCTTGGAGGGACAGGGGAACACTGAAGCTTTCTTT
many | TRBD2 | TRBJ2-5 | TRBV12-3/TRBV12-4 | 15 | CASSLPSGLAETQYF | TGTGCCAGCAGTCTTCCCTCGGGACTAGCGGAGACCCAGTACTTC
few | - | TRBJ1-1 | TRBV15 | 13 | CATSRVWGTEAFF | TGTGCCACCAGCAGAGTCTGGGGCACTGAAGCTTTCTTT
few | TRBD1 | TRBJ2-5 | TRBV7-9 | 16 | CASSRSVGQGRETQYF | TGTGCCAGCAGCCGGAGTGTGGGACAGGGTCGAGAGACCCAGTACTTC
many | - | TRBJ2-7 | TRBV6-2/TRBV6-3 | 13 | CASSRDWGYEQYF | TGTGCCAGCAGCCGGGACTGGGGTTACGAGCAGTACTTC
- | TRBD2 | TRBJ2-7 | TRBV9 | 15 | CSSSRGLAGMYEQYF | TGTTCCAGCAGCCGCGGACTAGCGGGAATGTACGAGCAGTACTTC
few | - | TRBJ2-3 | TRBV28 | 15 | CASSLRTPGRNTQYF | TGTGCCAGCAGTTTAAGGACCCCCGGAAGGAATACGCAGTATTTT
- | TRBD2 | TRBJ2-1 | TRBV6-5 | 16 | CASSYRASGAYNEQFF | TGTGCCAGCAGTTACCGAGCTAGCGGGGCTTACAATGAGCAGTTCTTC
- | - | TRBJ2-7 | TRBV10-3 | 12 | CAISPQDYEQYF | TGTGCCATCAGTCCCCAGGACTACGAGCAGTACTTC
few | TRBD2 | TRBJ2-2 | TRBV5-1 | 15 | CASTAGGSNTGELFF | TGCGCCAGCACCGCGGGAGGGTCGAACACCGGGGAGCTGTTTTTT
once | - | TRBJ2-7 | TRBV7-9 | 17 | CASSPSGLGKLRYEQYF | TGTGCCAGCAGCCCCAGTGGCCTGGGTAAGCTTCGGTACGAGCAGTACTTC
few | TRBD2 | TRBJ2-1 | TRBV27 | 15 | CASSPSGNYYNEQFF | TGTGCCAGCAGCCCTAGCGGGAATTACTACAATGAGCAGTTCTTC